Below, 27 T cell receptor beta chains from the same sample are listed, as sequenced in a study of shared clonotypes between healthy human individuals. Naive CD8 cells were CD45RO-negative, positively selected for CCR7, excluding terminally differentiated effector memory CD45RA+ cells. Assay used: immunoSEQ multiplex PCR; TCRdb lists only in-frame clones, some missing. The table shows about 2 million clones, with about 95% occurring only once. Sequenced sample: naive CD8+ T cells sorted from blood. The receptors come from a man aged 18-30 years in good health.

The J gene is TRBJ1-1, the V gene TRBV27; the D is unclear. The CDR3 contains 13 residues. Trimming took off 4 bases at V and 6 bases at J, with 12 bases between the two ends. Germline V gives CDR1 MNHEY, CDR2 SMNVEV (reference sequence). The CDR3 spells CASSSMGASEAFF. In nucleotides, the CDR3 is TGTGCCAGCAGTTCGATGGGAGCTTCTGAAGCTTTCTTT.

The V and J genes are TRBV5-1 and TRBJ2-2; 10 bases are a match to TRBD2. J gave up 4 bases and V 2 bases, and 8 bases lay outside the gene matches. Germline V gene sequence: CDR1 SGHRS, CDR2 YFSETQ. The CDR3 covers 17 residues. CDR3 bases: TGCGCCAGCAGCTTCTCGGCTAGCGGGAGTGGCACCGGGGAGCTGTTTTTT. Encoded protein: CASSFSASGSGTGELFF.

This clone was detected once. Different DNA sequences within this sample yield the same CDR3. The gene calls are TRBV2 and TRBJ2-7; a weak D match, TRBD2 (6 bases). This CDR3 spans 13 amino acids. Trimming cost V 5 bases and J 0 bases, with 8 bases left between them. Per the germline V gene, CDR1 is SNHLY and CDR2 is FYNNEI. The CDR3 DNA sequence: TGTGCCAGCAGTCCCGGGAGCTCCTACGAGCAGTACTTC. This translates into CASSPGSSYEQYF.

This chain connects TRBV29-1 to TRBJ2-3; 10 nucleotides match TRBD2. CDR1 SQVTM and CDR2 ANQGSEA come from the germline V gene. Unmatched junction bases numbered 8, after V lost 1 base and J lost 4 bases. The CDR3 has 16 residues. The CDR3 coding sequence is TGCAGCGTTGAAGGGACTCTAGCGGGGGACGCAGATACGCAGTATTTT. Its protein product is CSVEGTLAGDADTQYF.

This chain uses TRBV21-1 with TRBJ2-7; TRBD2 was called by the table and not checked on the DNA. TRBV21-1 constitutes a pseudogene. CDR3 size: 17 residues. The CDR3 reads CASSNPTPSGELDEQYF. Written as DNA, the CDR3 is TGTGCCAGCAGCAACCCAACACCTAGCGGGGAGTTGGACGAGCAGTACTTC.

The J gene is TRBJ1-6, the V gene TRBV7-2; perhaps TRBD1 as D (5 bases). Germline-derived CDR1 and CDR2 are SGHTA and FQGNSA. The length of the CDR3 is 17 residues. The V gene lost 8 bases and the J gene lost 2 bases, with 19 bases spanning the gap. The CDR3 region has the DNA TGTGCCAGCGGCGACCGACAGACTAGACCCTATAATTCACCCCTCCACTTT. This translates into CASGDRQTRPYNSPLHF.

This clone appeared a few times. V and J are TRBV11-2 and TRBJ2-7, with D possibly called TRBD1 or TRBD2 (5 bases each). Germline CDR1 reads SGHAT; CDR2 reads FQNNGV. V dropped 5 bases and J dropped 7 bases, with 18 bases sitting between them. CDR3 length: 14 residues. CDR3 DNA: TGTGCCAGCAGCGAACTAGGGGATTCTGGAGAGCAGTACTTC. As protein: CASSELGDSGEQYF. The full variable domain, with the rest looked up from reference TRBV11-2 and TRBJ2-7, is EAGVAQSPRYKIIEKRQSVAFWCNPISGHATLYWYQQILGQGPKLLIQFQNNGVVDDSQLPKDRFSAERLKGVDSTLKIQPAKLEDSAVYLCASSELGDSGEQYFGPGTRLTVT.

The genes are TRBV10-3 and TRBJ1-2, with TRBD1 matching over 8 bases. From germline, CDR1 is ENHRY and CDR2 SYGVKD. Germline trimming cut 3 bases from V and 6 bases from J; bases unmatched to any gene: 6. The CDR3 has 14 residues. The CDR3 DNA is TGTGCCATCAGTGATGAGGACAGGGTGGATGGCTACACCTTC. Encoded protein: CAISDEDRVDGYTF.

The chain is built from TRBV4-1 and TRBJ2-2; TRBD1 might be the D (5 bases). Germline V gene data show CDR1 as MGHRA and CDR2 as YSYEKL. Trimming took off 1 base at V and 0 bases at J, with 6 bases between the two ends. The CDR3 length is 15 residues. The DNA for the CDR3 is TGCGCCAGCAGCCAAGCGGACACGAACACCGGGGAGCTGTTTTTT. Amino acid sequence: CASSQADTNTGELFF.

This sequence joins TRBV13 and TRBJ2-1, with 9 bases that match TRBD2. Germline V gene sequence: CDR1 PRHDT, CDR2 FYEKMQ (reference sequence). The ends lost 5 bases at V and 9 bases at J; junction bases unmatched: 8. The CDR3 totals 14 residues. The CDR3 sequence is CASSLGTSQGEQFF. CDR3 DNA sequence: TGTGCCAGCAGCCTCGGGACTAGCCAGGGTGAGCAGTTCTTC.

This rearrangement joins TRBV19 to TRBJ2-5; TRBD1 matches at 8 bases. This CDR3 is built from 13 residues. The germline V gene encodes CDR1 LNHDA and CDR2 SQIVND (reference sequence). V was pared by 5 bases and J by 5 bases, with 4 bases of the junction left unmatched. This CDR3 is CASSATGVETQYF. Here the CDR3 DNA reads TGTGCCAGTAGTGCGACAGGGGTCGAGACCCAGTACTTC.

The chain employs TRBV29-1 and TRBJ1-2; D is undetermined. Trimming shortened V by 2 bases and J by 8 bases, and 12 bases separated the two germline ends. The germline gives CDR1 SQVTM, CDR2 ANQGSEA. The CDR3 covers 12 residues. The CDR3 loop reads CSVENGMDGYTF. The CDR3 DNA sequence: TGCAGCGTTGAAAACGGCATGGACGGCTACACCTTC.

Note on this clone: Other DNA sequences in this sample translate to the same CDR3. The V call is TRBV9, the J call TRBJ1-1; a possible D gene is TRBD1 (5 bases). Germline values: CDR1 SGDLS, CDR2 YYNGEE. CDR3 length equals 13 residues. Trimming removed 2 bases at V and 4 bases at J, with 9 bases between. The CDR3 nucleotides read TGTGCCAGCAGCGTGGGGGTATTCACTGAAGCTTTCTTT. Amino acids: CASSVGVFTEAFF.

This chain links TRBV27 with TRBJ2-5; no clear D gene. The CDR3 is 11 residues long. V was shortened by 10 bases and J by 9 bases, with 15 bases between the two germline ends. The germline CDR1 and CDR2 sequences are MNHEY and SMNVEV (reference sequence). The CDR3 DNA is TGTGCCACCGGCATGTATGAAGCCCAGTACTTC. Residues: CATGMYEAQYF.

The rearrangement uses TRBV19 and TRBJ1-1, with TRBD1 matching 10 bases. CDR3 length: 16 amino acids. The trim removed 3 bases at V and 2 bases at J, leaving 6 bases unmatched. From germline, CDR1 is LNHDA and CDR2 SQIVND (reference sequence). CDR3 loop: CASSIRDRGPNTEAFF. CDR3 bases: TGTGCCAGTAGTATCCGGGACAGGGGCCCTAACACTGAAGCTTTCTTT.

The chain links TRBV5-6 to TRBJ2-5; TRBD2 is a possible D gene (6 bases). The germline gives CDR1 SGHDT, CDR2 YYEEEE. The V gene lost 6 bases and the J gene lost 4 bases, with 19 bases spanning the gap. CDR3 size: 15 residues. The CDR3 DNA sequence: TGTGCCAGCACCCCATGGGGAGGAGGGCGAGAGACCCAGTACTTC. Translation gives CASTPWGGGRETQYF.

As concerns this clone: Other DNA sequences in this specimen translate into the identical CDR3. The chain is built from TRBV7-9 and TRBJ2-7; a possible D gene is TRBD2 (6 bases). The CDR3 consists of 13 residues. In germline, CDR1 is SEHNR, CDR2 FQNEAQ (reference sequence). The germline V and J ends were trimmed by 1 base and 4 bases, with 8 bases remaining between them. The CDR3 nucleotides are TGTGCCAGCAGCTTAGTGGGGGGTTACGAGCAGTACTTC. Translated: CASSLVGGYEQYF.

In its sample, this clone was seen once. This chain connects TRBV5-1 to TRBJ1-3; D gene unclear. The CDR3 has 16 amino acids. Germline CDR1 is SGHRS and CDR2 is YFSETQ. The ends were cut back, 1 base at V and 0 bases at J, with 11 bases in the middle. The CDR3 DNA reads as TGCGCCAGCAGCTTGTACAGCCAGAGCTCTGGAAACACCATATATTTT. Its translation is CASSLYSQSSGNTIYF.

This clone was seen once. The chain uses TRBV4-1 and TRBJ2-7; D might be TRBD2 (5 bases). V shed 0 bases and J shed 0 bases, with 6 bases lying between them. The CDR3 has 14 residues. From germline, CDR1 is MGHRA and CDR2 YSYEKL. In DNA, the CDR3 is TGCGCCAGCAGCCAAGAGGAGGTCTCCTACGAGCAGTACTTC. Encoded protein: CASSQEEVSYEQYF.

DNA of the CDR3: TGTGCCATCAGTGACCTAGCGGGAGTCTCCTACGAGCAGTACTTC. Translation gives CAISDLAGVSYEQYF. V gene TRBV10-3 combines with J gene TRBJ2-7, with 10 bases that match TRBD2. This CDR3 region has 15 residues. CDR1 and CDR2 (germline): ENHRY, SYGVKD. V lost 3 bases and J lost 0; bases outside the gene matches: 2.

The chain combines TRBV5-8 with TRBJ2-5, with 11 bases matching TRBD2. Trimming removed 4 bases from V and 2 bases from J; junction bases left unmatched: 7. The germline gives CDR1 SGHTS, CDR2 YDEGEE. This CDR3 is 16 amino acids long. The CDR3, as DNA: TGTGCCAGCAGCCACAGGGGACTAGCGGAACAAGAGACCCAGTACTTC. Translated, it gives CASSHRGLAEQETQYF.

V gene TRBV6-1 combines with J gene TRBJ2-1; 11 nucleotides agree with TRBD2. This CDR3 spans 15 amino acids. Germline V lookup: CDR1 MNHNS, CDR2 SASEGT. The J segment lost 4 bases and the V segment lost 5 bases, leaving 4 bases of the junction unmatched. The CDR3 protein is CASSLLAGDYNEQFF. DNA for the CDR3: TGTGCCAGCAGTCTACTAGCGGGGGATTACAATGAGCAGTTCTTC.

This chain uses TRBV13 with TRBJ2-7; D possibly corresponds to TRBD1 (6 bases). The V end lost 1 base, the J end lost 3 bases, and 7 bases lay between the germline ends. CDR3 length equals 13 residues. From germline, CDR1 is PRHDT and CDR2 FYEKMQ (reference sequence). In nucleotides, the CDR3 is TGTGCCAGCAGCTTAGCGGGACACTACGAGCAGTACTTC. Protein sequence: CASSLAGHYEQYF.

The rearrangement links TRBV5-4 to TRBJ2-5; D unresolved. This CDR3 region has 14 residues. CDR1 is SGHNT and CDR2 is YYREEE in the germline V gene (reference sequence). Trimming took 0 bases from V and 2 from J, leaving 8 bases between them. CDR3 in amino acids: CASSLESFQETQYF. As DNA, the CDR3 is TGTGCCAGCAGCTTGGAGTCTTTTCAAGAGACCCAGTACTTC.

The CDR3 reads CASSHAGGERQETQYF. CDR3 nucleotide sequence: TGTGCCAGCAGCCATGCTGGGGGGGAGAGACAAGAGACCCAGTACTTC. This chain connects TRBV27 to TRBJ2-5, with 7 nucleotides matching TRBD2. CDR1 is MNHEY, CDR2 SMNVEV, per germline (reference sequence). The CDR3 has 16 amino acids. J gave up 2 bases and V 6 bases, and 12 bases lay outside the gene matches.

V is TRBV7-3 and J is TRBJ2-5, with unresolved D. Trimming took off 5 bases at V and 1 base at J, with 8 bases between the two ends. The CDR3 has 13 residues. Germline V gene sequence: CDR1 SGHTA, CDR2 FQGTGA. CDR3 in DNA: TGTGCCAGCAGCCCCTCTGTCCAAGAGACCCAGTACTTC. This translates into CASSPSVQETQYF.

The J gene is TRBJ1-2, the V gene TRBV29-1; D possibly corresponds to TRBD1 (5 bases). CDR3 length equals 13 residues. Trimming removed 3 bases from V and 4 bases from J, with 12 bases in between. Germline CDR1 reads SQVTM; CDR2 reads ANQGSEA. The CDR3 bases are TGCAGCGTTGATGGGGCCAGTTTCTATGGCTACACCTTC. Protein product: CSVDGASFYGYTF.